This T cell receptor beta chain derives from a study of blood T cell repertoires in COVID-19. Profiling relied on immunoSEQ multiplex PCR, and the TCRdb table lists in-frame clones only, not all of them. In the table there are some 250,000 clones, over 75% of which are singletons. This clone came up once. Germline V CDR1 and CDR2: SGHTA, FQGNSA. The CDR3 has 15 amino acids. V shed 4 bases and J 2 bases; nucleotides not matched to a gene: 7. The source material was PBMCs or T cells enriched from blood (not recorded which). The sequence was obtained from a woman between 45 and 60 years old who had recovered from COVID-19. The V gene is TRBV7-2, the J gene TRBJ2-5, with 7 bases that match TRBD2. This chain's CDR3 is CASSWGTIAQETQYF. The CDR3 nucleotides read TGTGCCAGCAGCTGGGGGACTATCGCACAAGAGACCCAGTACTTC. Combining the CDR3 with reference TRBV7-2 and TRBJ2-5 gives the whole variable domain GAGVSQSPSNKVTEKGKDVELRCDPISGHTALYWYRQSLGQGLEFLIYFQGNSAPDKSGLPSDRFSAERTGGSVSTLTIQRTQQEDSAVYLCASSWGTIAQETQYFGPGTRLLVL.